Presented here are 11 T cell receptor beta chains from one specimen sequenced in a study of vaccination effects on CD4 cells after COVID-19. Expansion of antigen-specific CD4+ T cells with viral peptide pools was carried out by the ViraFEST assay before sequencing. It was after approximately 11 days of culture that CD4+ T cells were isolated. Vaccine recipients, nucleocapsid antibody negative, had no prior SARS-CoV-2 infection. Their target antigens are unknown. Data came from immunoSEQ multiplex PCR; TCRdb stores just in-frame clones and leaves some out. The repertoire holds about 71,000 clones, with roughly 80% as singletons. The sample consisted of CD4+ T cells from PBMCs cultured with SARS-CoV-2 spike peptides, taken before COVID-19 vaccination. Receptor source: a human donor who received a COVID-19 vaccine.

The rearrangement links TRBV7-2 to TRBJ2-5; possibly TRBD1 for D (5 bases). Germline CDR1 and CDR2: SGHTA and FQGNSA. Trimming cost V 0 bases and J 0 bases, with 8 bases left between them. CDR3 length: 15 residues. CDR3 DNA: TGTGCCAGCAGCTTAGCAGGGGCCGACCAAGAGACCCAGTACTTC. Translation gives CASSLAGADQETQYF.

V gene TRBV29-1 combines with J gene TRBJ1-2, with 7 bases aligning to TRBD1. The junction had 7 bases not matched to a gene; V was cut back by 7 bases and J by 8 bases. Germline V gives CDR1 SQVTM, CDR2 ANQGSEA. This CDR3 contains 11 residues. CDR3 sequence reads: CSADRVEGYTF. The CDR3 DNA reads TGCAGCGCCGACAGGGTAGAGGGCTACACCTTC.

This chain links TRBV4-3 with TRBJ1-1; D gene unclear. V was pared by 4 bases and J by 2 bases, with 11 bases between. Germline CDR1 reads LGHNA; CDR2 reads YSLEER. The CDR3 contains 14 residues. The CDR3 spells CASSPQRINTEAFF. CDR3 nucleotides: TGCGCCAGCAGCCCTCAAAGGATCAACACTGAAGCTTTCTTT.

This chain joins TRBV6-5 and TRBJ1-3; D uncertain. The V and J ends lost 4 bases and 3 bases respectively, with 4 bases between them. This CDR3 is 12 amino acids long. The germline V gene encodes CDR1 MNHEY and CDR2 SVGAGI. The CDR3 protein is CASSFSGNTIYF. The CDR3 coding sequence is TGTGCCAGCAGTTTCAGTGGAAACACCATATATTTT.

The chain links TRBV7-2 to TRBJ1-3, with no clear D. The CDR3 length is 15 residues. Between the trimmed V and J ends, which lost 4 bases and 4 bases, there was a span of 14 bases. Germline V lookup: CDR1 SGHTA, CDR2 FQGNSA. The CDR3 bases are TGTGCCAGCAGCTCCAGGACTCTACCGGGAAACACCATATATTTT. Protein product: CASSSRTLPGNTIYF. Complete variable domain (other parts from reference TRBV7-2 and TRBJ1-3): GAGVSQSPSNKVTEKGKDVELRCDPISGHTALYWYRQSLGQGLEFLIYFQGNSAPDKSGLPSDRFSAERTGGSVSTLTIQRTQQEDSAVYLCASSSRTLPGNTIYFGEGSWLTVV.

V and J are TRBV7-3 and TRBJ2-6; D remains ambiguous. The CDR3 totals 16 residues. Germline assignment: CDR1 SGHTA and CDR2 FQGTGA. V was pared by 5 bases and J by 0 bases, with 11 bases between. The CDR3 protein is CASSPRQDSGANVLTF. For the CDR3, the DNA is TGTGCCAGCAGCCCCCGACAAGACTCTGGGGCCAACGTCCTGACTTTC.

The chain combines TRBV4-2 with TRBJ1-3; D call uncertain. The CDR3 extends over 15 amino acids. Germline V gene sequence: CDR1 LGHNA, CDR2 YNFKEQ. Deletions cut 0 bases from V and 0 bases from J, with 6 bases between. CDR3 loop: CASSQDPRSGNTIYF. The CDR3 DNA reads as TGTGCCAGCAGCCAAGATCCCCGCTCTGGAAACACCATATATTTT.

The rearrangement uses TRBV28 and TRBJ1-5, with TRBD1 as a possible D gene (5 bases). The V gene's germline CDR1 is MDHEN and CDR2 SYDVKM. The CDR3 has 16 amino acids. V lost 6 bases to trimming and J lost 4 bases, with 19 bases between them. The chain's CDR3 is CASSPPGGWGNQPQHF. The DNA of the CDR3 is TGTGCCAGCAGCCCCCCGGGGGGGTGGGGTAATCAGCCCCAGCATTTT.

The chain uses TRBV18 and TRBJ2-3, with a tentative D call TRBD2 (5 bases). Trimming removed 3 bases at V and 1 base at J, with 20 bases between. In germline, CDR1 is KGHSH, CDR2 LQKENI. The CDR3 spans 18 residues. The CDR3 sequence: CASSPQLALGAGTDTQYF. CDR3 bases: TGTGCCAGCTCACCCCAATTAGCCCTGGGAGCGGGCACAGATACGCAGTATTTT.

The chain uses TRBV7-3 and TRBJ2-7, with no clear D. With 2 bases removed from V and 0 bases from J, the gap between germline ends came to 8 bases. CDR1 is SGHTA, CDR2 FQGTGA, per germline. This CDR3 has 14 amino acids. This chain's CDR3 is CASSLDPSSYEQYV. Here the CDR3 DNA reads TGTGCCAGCAGCTTAGACCCAAGCTCCTACGAGCAGTACGTC.

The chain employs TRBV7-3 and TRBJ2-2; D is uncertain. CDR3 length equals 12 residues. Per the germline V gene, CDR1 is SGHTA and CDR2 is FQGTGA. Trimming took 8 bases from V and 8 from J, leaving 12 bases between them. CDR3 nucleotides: TGTGCCAGCTCGTGGGCTAGGGGGGAGCTGTTTTTT. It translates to CASSWARGELFF.